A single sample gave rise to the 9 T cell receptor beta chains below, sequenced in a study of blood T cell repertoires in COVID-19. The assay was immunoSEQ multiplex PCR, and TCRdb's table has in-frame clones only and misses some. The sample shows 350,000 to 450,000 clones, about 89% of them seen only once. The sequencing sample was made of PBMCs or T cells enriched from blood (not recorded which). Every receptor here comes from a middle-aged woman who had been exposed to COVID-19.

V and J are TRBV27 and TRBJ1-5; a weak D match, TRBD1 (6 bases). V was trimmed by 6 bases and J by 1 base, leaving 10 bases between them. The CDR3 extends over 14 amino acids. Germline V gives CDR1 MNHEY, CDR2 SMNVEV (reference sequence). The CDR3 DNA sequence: TGTGCCAGCAGCCGGACAGTAAGCAATCAGCCCCAGCATTTT. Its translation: CASSRTVSNQPQHF.

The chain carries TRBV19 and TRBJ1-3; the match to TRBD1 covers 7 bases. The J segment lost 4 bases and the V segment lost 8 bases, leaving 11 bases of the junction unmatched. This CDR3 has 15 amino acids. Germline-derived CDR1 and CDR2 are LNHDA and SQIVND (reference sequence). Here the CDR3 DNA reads TGTGCCAGTGGGCGACAGGGTGCGGAAGGAAACACCATATATTTT. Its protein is CASGRQGAEGNTIYF.

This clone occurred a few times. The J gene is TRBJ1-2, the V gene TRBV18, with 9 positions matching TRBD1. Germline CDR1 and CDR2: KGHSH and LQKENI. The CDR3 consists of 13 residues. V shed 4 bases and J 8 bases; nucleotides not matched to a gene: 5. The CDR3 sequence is CASSRGTGSGYTF. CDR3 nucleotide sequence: TGTGCCAGCTCACGGGGGACAGGGAGCGGCTACACCTTC.

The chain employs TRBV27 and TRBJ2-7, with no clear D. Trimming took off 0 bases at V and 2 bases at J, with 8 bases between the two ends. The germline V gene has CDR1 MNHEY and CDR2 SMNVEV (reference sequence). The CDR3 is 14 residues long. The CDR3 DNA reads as TGTGCCAGCAGTTTATCTTCAGGAACCTACGAGCAGTACTTC. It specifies CASSLSSGTYEQYF.

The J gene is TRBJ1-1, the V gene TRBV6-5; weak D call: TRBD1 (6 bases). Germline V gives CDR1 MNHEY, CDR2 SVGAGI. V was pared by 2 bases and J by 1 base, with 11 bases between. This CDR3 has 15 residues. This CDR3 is CASSYTGTPNTEAFF. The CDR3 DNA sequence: TGTGCCAGCAGTTACACCGGGACACCGAACACTGAAGCTTTCTTT.

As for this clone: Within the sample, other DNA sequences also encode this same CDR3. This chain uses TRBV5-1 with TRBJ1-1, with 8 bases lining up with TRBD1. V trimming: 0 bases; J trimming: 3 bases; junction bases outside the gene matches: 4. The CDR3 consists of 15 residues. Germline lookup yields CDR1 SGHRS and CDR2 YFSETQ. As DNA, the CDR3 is TGCGCCAGCAGCTTGGACGGACAGGGCTACACTGAAGCTTTCTTT. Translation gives CASSLDGQGYTEAFF.

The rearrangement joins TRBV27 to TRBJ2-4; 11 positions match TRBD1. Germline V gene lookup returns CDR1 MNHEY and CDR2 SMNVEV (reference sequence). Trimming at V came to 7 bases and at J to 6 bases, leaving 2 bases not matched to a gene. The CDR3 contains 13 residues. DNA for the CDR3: TGTGCCAGCAAAGGGACAGGGGGAAACATTCAGTACTTC. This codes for CASKGTGGNIQYF.

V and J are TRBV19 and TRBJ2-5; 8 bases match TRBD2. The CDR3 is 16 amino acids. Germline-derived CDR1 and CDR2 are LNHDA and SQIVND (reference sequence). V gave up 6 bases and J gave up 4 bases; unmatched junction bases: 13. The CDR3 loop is CASSQTGLAGGETQYF. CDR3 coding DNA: TGTGCCAGTAGCCAAACGGGGCTAGCGGGCGGAGAGACCCAGTACTTC.

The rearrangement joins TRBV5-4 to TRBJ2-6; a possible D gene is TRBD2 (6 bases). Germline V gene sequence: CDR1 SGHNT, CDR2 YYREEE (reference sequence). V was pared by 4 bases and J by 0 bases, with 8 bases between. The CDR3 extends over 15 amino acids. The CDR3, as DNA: TGTGCCAGCAGCCCGACTAGCTCTGGGGCCAACGTCCTGACTTTC. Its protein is CASSPTSSGANVLTF.